The sequence of this T cell receptor beta chain was determined in a study of blood T cell repertoires in COVID-19. The assay was immunoSEQ multiplex PCR, and TCRdb's table has in-frame clones only and misses some. The table records around 250,000 clones, under 90% of them present only once. Trimming cost V 5 bases and J 3 bases, with 8 bases left between them. The CDR3 has 12 amino acids. The sample consisted of PBMCs or T cells enriched from blood (not recorded which). The receptor was derived from a man aged 18 to 30 who had recovered from COVID-19. The chain uses TRBV12-3 or TRBV12-4 and TRBJ2-7, with D unresolved. The CDR3 DNA reads TGTGCCAGCAGTATCAACAACTACGAGCAGTACTTC. It encodes CASSINNYEQYF.